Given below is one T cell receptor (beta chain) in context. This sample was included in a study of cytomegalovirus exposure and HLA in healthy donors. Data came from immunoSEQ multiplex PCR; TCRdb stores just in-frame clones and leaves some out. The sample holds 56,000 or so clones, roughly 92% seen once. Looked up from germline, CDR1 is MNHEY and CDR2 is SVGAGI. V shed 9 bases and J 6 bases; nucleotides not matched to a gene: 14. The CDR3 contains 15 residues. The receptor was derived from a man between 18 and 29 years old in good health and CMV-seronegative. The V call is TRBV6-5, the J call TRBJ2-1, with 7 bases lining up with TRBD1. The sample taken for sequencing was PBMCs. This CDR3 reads CASNPSGQSPNEQFF. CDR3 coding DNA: TGTGCCAGTAACCCATCGGGACAGTCACCCAATGAGCAGTTCTTC.